The 11 T cell receptor beta chains given below trace back to one sample, sequenced in a study of multiple sclerosis patients with progressive multifocal leukoencephalopathy. The time point was: about a year of natalizumab therapy. Using immunoSEQ multiplex PCR, the repertoire was profiled, and TCRdb retains in-frame clones only, with some absent. Of around 25,000 clones listed, less than 95% were seen once; the top ten hold 2% to 2.5%. The source material was PBMCs, sampled from a patient treated with natalizumab. The receptors were sampled from a man aged 25-45 years with multiple sclerosis.

The rearrangement links TRBV11-3 to TRBJ2-1; D may be TRBD2 (6 bases). Trimming left V 2 bases short and J 0 bases short, with 11 bases between. CDR1 and CDR2 (germline): SGHNT, YENEEA. This CDR3 contains 16 residues. Here the CDR3 DNA reads TGTGCCAGCAGCTTAAAAAGCGGGTACTCCTACAATGAGCAGTTCTTC. Translated: CASSLKSGYSYNEQFF.

The DNA for the CDR3 is TGCGCCAGCAGCTTGCCTAGCAGCAATGAGCAGTTCTTC. It codes for CASSLPSSNEQFF. The chain recombines TRBV5-1 with TRBJ2-1; TRBD2 is a possible D gene (5 bases). This CDR3 comprises 13 residues. Trimming removed 1 base at V and 6 bases at J, with 8 bases between. Germline V gene lookup returns CDR1 SGHRS and CDR2 YFSETQ.

The chain couples TRBV6-6 to TRBJ1-4; D not resolved. CDR1 MNHNY and CDR2 SVGAGI come from the germline V gene (reference sequence). The V end was cut by 4 bases, the J end by 8 bases, with 17 bases between. The length of the CDR3 is 15 residues. The CDR3 sequence: CASSFNRAGGEKLFF. CDR3 nucleotides: TGTGCCAGCAGTTTTAACAGAGCAGGAGGAGAAAAACTGTTTTTT.

The chain joins TRBV18 to TRBJ1-3; no definite D call. CDR1 is KGHSH and CDR2 is LQKENI in the germline V gene. The V gene lost 2 bases and the J gene lost 0 bases, with 11 bases spanning the gap. CDR3 length: 16 residues. The CDR3: CASSPIAASSGNTIYF. The CDR3 DNA reads TGTGCCAGCTCACCAATAGCGGCGAGCTCTGGAAACACCATATATTTT.

V gene TRBV5-6 combines with J gene TRBJ2-2, with 8 bases identical to TRBD1. The CDR3 totals 15 residues. Looked up from germline, CDR1 is SGHDT and CDR2 is YYEEEE. The V gene end was trimmed by 4 bases and the J gene end by 4 bases; junction bases not matched to a gene: 6. The CDR3 region is CASSRRTGSTGELFF. CDR3 bases: TGTGCCAGCAGCAGAAGGACAGGGAGCACCGGGGAGCTGTTTTTT. Full variable domain (missing parts from reference TRBV5-6 and TRBJ2-2): DAGVTQSPTHLIKTRGQQVTLRCSPKSGHDTVSWYQQALGQGPQFIFQYYEEEERQRGNFPDRFSGHQFPNYSSELNVNALLLGDSALYLCASSRRTGSTGELFFGEGSRLTVL.

The chain recombines TRBV4-3 with TRBJ2-7, with D unclear. The CDR3 spans 16 residues. Between the trimmed V and J ends, which lost 1 base and 0 bases, there was a span of 13 bases. The germline V gene has CDR1 LGHNA and CDR2 YSLEER. The CDR3 nucleotides read TGCGCCAGCAGCCAAGGTTCTGGCTTAAGCTCCTACGAGCAGTACTTC. This codes for CASSQGSGLSSYEQYF.

The CDR3 reads CASSSGQGLNQETQYF. The CDR3 nucleotides are TGCGCCAGCAGCAGTGGACAGGGGCTCAACCAAGAGACCCAGTACTTC. The rearrangement links TRBV5-1 to TRBJ2-5; 9 positions agree with TRBD1. J was trimmed by 0 bases and V by 4 bases; bases with no gene match: 7. From germline, CDR1 is SGHRS and CDR2 YFSETQ. This CDR3 comprises 16 residues.

The chain couples TRBV4-1 to TRBJ2-1, with 14 bases that match TRBD2. CDR1 is MGHRA, CDR2 YSYEKL, per germline. Trimming removed 4 bases from V and 1 base from J; junction bases left unmatched: 3. The CDR3 length is 17 residues. In nucleotides, the CDR3 is TGCGCCAGCAGCCCGCGGACTAGCGGGGGGTCCTACAATGAGCAGTTCTTC. Its protein is CASSPRTSGGSYNEQFF.

The chain joins TRBV2 to TRBJ2-1; D is possibly TRBD2 (6 bases). The CDR3 loop spans 13 amino acids. Germline lookup yields CDR1 SNHLY and CDR2 FYNNEI. V lost 6 bases and J lost 2, with 8 bases in between. CDR3 in DNA: TGTGCCAGCAGCGGGGGAGCCTACAATGAGCAGTTCTTC. It is translated as CASSGGAYNEQFF.

The chain joins TRBV30 to TRBJ2-3; 14 bases fit TRBD2. V lost 2 bases and J lost 0; bases outside the gene matches: 7. The CDR3 is 18 residues long. Germline lookup yields CDR1 GTSNPN and CDR2 SVGIG (reference sequence). The CDR3: CAWSPRLAGGYSTDTQYF. Here the CDR3 DNA reads TGTGCCTGGAGTCCCCGACTAGCGGGAGGGTATAGCACAGATACGCAGTATTTT.

This rearrangement joins TRBV29-1 to TRBJ2-3; 9 bases are shared with TRBD2. Germline V gene lookup returns CDR1 SQVTM and CDR2 ANQGSEA. Germline trimming cut 3 bases from V and 1 base from J; bases unmatched to any gene: 2. This CDR3 is 14 amino acids long. The CDR3: CSVERLAGTDTQYF. The CDR3 bases are TGCAGCGTTGAGCGACTAGCGGGCACAGATACGCAGTATTTT.